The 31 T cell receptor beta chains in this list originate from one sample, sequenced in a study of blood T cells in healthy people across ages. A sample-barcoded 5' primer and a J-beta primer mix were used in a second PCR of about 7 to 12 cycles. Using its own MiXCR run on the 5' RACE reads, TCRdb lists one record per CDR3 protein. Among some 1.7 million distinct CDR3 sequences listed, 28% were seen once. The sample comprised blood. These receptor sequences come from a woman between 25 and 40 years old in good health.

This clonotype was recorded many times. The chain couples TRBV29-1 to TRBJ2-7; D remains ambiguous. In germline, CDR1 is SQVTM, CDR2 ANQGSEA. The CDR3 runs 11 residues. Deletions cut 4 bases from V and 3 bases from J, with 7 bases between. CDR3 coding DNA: TGCAGCGTTGGTGACCTCTACGAGCAGTACTTC. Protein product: CSVGDLYEQYF.

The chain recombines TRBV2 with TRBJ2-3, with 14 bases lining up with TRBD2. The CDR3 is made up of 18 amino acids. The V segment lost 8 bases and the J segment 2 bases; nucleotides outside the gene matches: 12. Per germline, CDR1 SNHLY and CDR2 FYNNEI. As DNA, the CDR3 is TGTGCCAGCGGAATCGGACTAGCGGGGGGCGACCCCACAGATACGCAGTATTTT. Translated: CASGIGLAGGDPTDTQYF.

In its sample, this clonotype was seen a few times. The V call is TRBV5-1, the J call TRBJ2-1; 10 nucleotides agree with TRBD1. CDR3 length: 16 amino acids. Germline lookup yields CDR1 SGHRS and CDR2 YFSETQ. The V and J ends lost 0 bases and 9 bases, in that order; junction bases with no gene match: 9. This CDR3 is CASSLVLTGGFAEQFF. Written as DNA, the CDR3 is TGCGCCAGCAGCTTGGTCCTGACAGGGGGCTTTGCTGAGCAGTTCTTC.

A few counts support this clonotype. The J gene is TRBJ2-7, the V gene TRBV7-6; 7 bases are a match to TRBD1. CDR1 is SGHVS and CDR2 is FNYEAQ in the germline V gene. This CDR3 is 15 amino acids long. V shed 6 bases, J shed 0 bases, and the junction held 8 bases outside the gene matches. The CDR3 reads CASSYRRDSSYEQYF. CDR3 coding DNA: TGTGCCAGCAGTTACCGAAGGGACAGCTCCTACGAGCAGTACTTC.

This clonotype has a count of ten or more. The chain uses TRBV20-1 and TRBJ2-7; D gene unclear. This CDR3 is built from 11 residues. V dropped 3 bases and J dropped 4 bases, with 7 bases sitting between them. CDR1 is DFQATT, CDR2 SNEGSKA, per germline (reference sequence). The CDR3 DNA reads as TGCAGTGCTAGTGACCGATACGAGCAGTACTTC. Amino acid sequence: CSASDRYEQYF.

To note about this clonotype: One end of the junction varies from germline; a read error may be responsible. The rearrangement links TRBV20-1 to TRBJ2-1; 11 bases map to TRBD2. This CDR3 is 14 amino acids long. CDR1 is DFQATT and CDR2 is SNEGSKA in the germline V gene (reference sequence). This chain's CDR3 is CSASTSGGNNEQVF. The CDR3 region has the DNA TGCAGTGCTAGCACTAGCGGGGGTAACAATGAGCAGGTCTTC.

CDR3 protein: CSLGLGYNEQFF. The CDR3 nucleotides read TGCAGCCTTGGACTAGGCTACAATGAGCAGTTCTTC. The chain couples TRBV29-1 to TRBJ2-1; the match to TRBD2 covers 7 bases. Germline-derived CDR1 and CDR2 are SQVTM and ANQGSEA. This CDR3 region has 12 residues. The V gene end was trimmed by 8 bases and the J gene end by 3 bases; junction bases not matched to a gene: 4.

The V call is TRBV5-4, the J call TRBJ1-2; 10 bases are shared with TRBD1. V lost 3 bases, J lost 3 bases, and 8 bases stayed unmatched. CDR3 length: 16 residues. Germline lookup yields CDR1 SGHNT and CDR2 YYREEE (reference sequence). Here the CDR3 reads CASSSPSGTGDYGYTF. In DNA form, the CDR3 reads TGTGCCAGCAGCTCCCCCTCCGGGACAGGGGACTATGGCTACACCTTC. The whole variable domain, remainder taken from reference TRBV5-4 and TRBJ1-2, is ETGVTQSPTHLIKTRGQQVTLRCSSQSGHNTVSWYQQALGQGPQFIFQYYREEENGRGNFPPRFSGLQFPNYSSELNVNALELDDSALYLCASSSPSGTGDYGYTFGSGTRLTVV.

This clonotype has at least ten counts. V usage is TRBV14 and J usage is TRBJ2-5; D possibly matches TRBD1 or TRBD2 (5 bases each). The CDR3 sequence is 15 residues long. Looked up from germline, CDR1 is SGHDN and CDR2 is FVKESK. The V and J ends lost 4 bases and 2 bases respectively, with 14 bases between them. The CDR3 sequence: CASSRDRLRQETQYF. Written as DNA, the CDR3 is TGTGCCAGCAGCCGGGACCGTTTGAGGCAAGAGACCCAGTACTTC.

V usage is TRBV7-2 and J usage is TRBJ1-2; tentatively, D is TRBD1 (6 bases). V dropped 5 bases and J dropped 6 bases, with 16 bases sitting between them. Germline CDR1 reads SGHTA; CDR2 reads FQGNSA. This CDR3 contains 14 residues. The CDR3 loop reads CASSPTQGIDGYTF. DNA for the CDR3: TGTGCCAGCAGCCCCACGCAGGGGATCGATGGCTACACCTTC.

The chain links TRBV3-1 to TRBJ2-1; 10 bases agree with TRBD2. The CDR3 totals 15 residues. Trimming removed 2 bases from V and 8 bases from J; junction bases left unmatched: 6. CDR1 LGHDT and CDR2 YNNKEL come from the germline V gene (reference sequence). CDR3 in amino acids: CASSQSLAGVDEQFF. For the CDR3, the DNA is TGTGCCAGCAGCCAAAGCCTAGCGGGGGTCGATGAGCAGTTCTTC.

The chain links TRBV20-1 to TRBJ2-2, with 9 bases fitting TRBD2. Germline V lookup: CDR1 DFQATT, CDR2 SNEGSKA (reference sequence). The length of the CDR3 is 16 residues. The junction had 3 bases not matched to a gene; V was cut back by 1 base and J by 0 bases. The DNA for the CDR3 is TGCAGTGCTAGAGCAAGCGGGAGGCCGAACACCGGGGAGCTGTTTTTT. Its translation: CSARASGRPNTGELFF.

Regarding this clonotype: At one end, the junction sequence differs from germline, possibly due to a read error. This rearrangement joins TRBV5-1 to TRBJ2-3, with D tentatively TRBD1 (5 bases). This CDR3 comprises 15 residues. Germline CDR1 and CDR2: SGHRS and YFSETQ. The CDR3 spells CASSPDGQGTDTRYF. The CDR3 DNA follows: TGCGCCAGCAGCCCCGACGGTCAGGGCACAGATACGCGGTATTTT.

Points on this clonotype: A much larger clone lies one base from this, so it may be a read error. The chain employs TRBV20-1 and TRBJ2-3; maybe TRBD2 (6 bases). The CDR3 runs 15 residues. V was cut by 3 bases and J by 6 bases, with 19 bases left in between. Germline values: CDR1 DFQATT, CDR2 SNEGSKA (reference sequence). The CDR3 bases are TGCAGTGCTAGCAGAGTTGAGGGAGGCGGCGATACGCAGTATTTT. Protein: CSASRVEGGGDTQYF.

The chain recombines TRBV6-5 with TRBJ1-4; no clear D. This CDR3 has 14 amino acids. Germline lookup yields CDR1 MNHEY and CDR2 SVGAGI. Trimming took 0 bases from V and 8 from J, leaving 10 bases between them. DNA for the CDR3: TGTGCCAGCAGTTACTCGGGAGTGCGGGAAAAACTGTTTTTT. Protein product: CASSYSGVREKLFF.

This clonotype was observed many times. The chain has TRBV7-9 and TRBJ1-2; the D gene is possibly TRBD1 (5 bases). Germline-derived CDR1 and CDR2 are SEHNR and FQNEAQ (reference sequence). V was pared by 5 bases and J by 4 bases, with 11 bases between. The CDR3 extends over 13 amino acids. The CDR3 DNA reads TGTGCCAGCAGCCTCCCCGGGGGCTATGGCTACACCTTC. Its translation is CASSLPGGYGYTF.

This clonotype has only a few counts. CDR3 loop: CASSSGYANTGELFF. The CDR3 DNA reads as TGCGCCAGCAGCTCCGGTTATGCGAACACCGGGGAGCTGTTTTTT. This chain uses TRBV5-1 with TRBJ2-2; D ambiguous. Trimming cost V 3 bases and J 0 bases, with 9 bases left between them. The V gene's germline CDR1 is SGHRS and CDR2 YFSETQ. This CDR3 region has 15 residues. Based on the CDR3 plus reference TRBV5-1 and TRBJ2-2, the full variable domain is KAGVTQTPRYLIKTRGQQVTLSCSPISGHRSVSWYQQTPGQGLQFLFEYFSETQRNKGNFPGRFSGRQFSNSRSEMNVSTLELGDSALYLCASSSGYANTGELFFGEGSRLTVL.

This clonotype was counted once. DNA for the CDR3: TGTGCCAGCAGCGCGAAAGACAGGGGGCGGCGGTACGAGCAGTACTTC. Protein product: CASSAKDRGRRYEQYF. The chain has TRBV7-2 and TRBJ2-7; 10 bases fit TRBD1. Per germline, CDR1 SGHTA and CDR2 FQGNSA. V trimming: 5 bases; J trimming: 4 bases; junction bases outside the gene matches: 11. CDR3 length: 16 residues.

DNA for the CDR3: TGCAGTGCGGATAGCGGGGGGGCCGAAGAGATAGAGACCCAGTACTTC. This encodes CSADSGGAEEIETQYF. The chain carries TRBV20-1 and TRBJ2-5, with 11 bases matching TRBD2. The V and J ends lost 6 bases and 4 bases, in that order; junction bases with no gene match: 13. Germline V gene sequence: CDR1 DFQATT, CDR2 SNEGSKA (reference sequence). This CDR3 spans 16 amino acids.

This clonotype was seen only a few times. In DNA, the CDR3 is TGTGCCAGCACGCTAAGGACAGATACGCAGTATTTT. It translates to CASTLRTDTQYF. The chain carries TRBV2 and TRBJ2-3; D is unclear. V dropped 7 bases and J dropped 3 bases, with 8 bases sitting between them. The CDR3 runs 12 residues. In germline, CDR1 is SNHLY, CDR2 FYNNEI.

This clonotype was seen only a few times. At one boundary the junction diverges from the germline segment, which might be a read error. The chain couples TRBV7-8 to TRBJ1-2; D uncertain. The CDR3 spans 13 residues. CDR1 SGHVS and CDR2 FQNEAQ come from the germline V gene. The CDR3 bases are TGTGCCAACAGCTTAGCTGGTGGTTGGGGCTACACCTTC. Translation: CANSLAGGWGYTF.

The CDR3 spells CASSRSGGFEQFF. The CDR3 nucleotides read TGTGCCAGCAGCCGAAGCGGGGGGTTTGAGCAGTTCTTC. This chain links TRBV3-1 with TRBJ2-1, with 9 bases that match TRBD2. The CDR3 is 13 residues long. After removal of 4 bases from V and 9 bases from J, the junction contained 4 bases not matched to a gene. In germline, CDR1 is LGHDT, CDR2 YNNKEL (reference sequence).

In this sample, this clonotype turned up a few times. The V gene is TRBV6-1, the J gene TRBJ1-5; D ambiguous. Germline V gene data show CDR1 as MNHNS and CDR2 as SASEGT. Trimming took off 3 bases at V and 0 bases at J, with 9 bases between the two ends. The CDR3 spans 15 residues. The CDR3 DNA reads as TGTGCCAGCAGTGAGGACGGCGATAGCAATCAGCCCCAGCATTTT. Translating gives CASSEDGDSNQPQHF.

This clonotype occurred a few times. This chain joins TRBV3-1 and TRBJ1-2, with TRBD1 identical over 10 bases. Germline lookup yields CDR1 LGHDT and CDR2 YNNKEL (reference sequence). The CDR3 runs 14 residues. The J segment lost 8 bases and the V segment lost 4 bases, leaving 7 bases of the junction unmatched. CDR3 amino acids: CASSPGTGERGYTF. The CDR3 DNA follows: TGTGCCAGCAGCCCCGGGACAGGGGAAAGAGGCTACACCTTC.

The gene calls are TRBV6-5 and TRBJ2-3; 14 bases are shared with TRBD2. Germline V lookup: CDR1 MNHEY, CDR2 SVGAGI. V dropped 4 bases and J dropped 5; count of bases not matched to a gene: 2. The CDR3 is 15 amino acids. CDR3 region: CASSWGLAGVDTQYF. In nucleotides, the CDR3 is TGTGCCAGCAGTTGGGGACTAGCGGGAGTAGATACGCAGTATTTT.

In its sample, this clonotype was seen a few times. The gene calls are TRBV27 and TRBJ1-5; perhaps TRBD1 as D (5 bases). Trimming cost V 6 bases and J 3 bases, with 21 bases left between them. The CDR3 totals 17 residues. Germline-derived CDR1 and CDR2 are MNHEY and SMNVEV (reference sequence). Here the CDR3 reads CASRNGGAGSDNQPQHF. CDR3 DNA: TGTGCCAGCAGAAACGGTGGGGCAGGGAGCGACAATCAGCCCCAGCATTTT.

CDR3 in DNA: TGCAGTGCCACTTCCGGGACAGATCCCTACGAGCAGTACTTC. Translating gives CSATSGTDPYEQYF. The rearrangement uses TRBV20-1 and TRBJ2-7; 7 nucleotides line up with TRBD1. The CDR3 spans 14 residues. V shed 6 bases and J 2 bases; nucleotides not matched to a gene: 10. The germline V gene has CDR1 DFQATT and CDR2 SNEGSKA (reference sequence).

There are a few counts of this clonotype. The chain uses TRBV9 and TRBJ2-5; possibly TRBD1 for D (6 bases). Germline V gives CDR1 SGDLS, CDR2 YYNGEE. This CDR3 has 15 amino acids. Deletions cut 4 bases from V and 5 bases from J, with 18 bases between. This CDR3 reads CASSPLGRGLETQYF. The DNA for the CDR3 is TGTGCCAGCAGCCCCCTCGGCAGGGGATTGGAGACCCAGTACTTC.

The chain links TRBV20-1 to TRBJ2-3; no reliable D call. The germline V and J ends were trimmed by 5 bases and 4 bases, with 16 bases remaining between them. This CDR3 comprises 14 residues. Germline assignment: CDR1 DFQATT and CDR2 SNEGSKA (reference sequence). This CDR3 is CSAQPQVLPDTQYF. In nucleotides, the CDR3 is TGCAGTGCTCAACCTCAGGTTCTCCCAGATACGCAGTATTTT.

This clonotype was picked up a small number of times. CDR3 in DNA: TGTGCCAGTAGTCTCCAACTAGCGGGGGGGCGAAATACGCAGTATTTT. Its protein product is CASSLQLAGGRNTQYF. This chain joins TRBV19 and TRBJ2-3, with TRBD2 matching over 13 bases. There are 16 residues in the CDR3. The junction had 9 bases not matched to a gene; V was cut back by 5 bases and J by 7 bases. Germline V lookup: CDR1 LNHDA, CDR2 SQIVND (reference sequence).

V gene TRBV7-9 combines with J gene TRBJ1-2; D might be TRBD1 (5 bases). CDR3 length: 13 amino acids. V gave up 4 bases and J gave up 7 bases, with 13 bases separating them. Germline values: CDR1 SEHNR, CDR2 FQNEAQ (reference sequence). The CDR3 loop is CASSSISGAGYTF. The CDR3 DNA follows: TGTGCCAGCAGCTCAATAAGTGGGGCTGGCTACACCTTC.